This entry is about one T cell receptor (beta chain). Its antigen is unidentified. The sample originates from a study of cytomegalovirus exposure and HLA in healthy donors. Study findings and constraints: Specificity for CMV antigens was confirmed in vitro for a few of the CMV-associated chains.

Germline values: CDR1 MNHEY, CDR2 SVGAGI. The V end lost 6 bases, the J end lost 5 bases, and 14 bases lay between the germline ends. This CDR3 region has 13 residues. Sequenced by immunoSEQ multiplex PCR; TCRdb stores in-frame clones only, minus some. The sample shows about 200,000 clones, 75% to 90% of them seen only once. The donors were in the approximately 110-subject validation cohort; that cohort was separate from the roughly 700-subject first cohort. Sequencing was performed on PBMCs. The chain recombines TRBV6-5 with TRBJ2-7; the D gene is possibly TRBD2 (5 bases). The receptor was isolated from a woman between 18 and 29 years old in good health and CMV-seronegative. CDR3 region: CASSRRKEDEQYF. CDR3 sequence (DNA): TGTGCCAGCAGCCGCCGCAAGGAGGACGAGCAGTACTTC.